Listed here are 6 T cell receptor beta chains from one sample, sequenced in a study of regulatory T cells in long-lasting Graves disease. Relying on iRepertoire HTBI primers and Arm-PCR of CDR3 regions, the team built TCR beta libraries. TCRdb itself ran the multiplex PCR reads through MiXCR, one entry per CDR3 protein. The sample consists of around 460,000 distinct CDR3 sequences, around a fifth of them appearing once. As for time point: persistent/refractory GD, antithyroid drugs over 5 years with positive TRAb. PBMCs provided the RNA from which the TCR library was made. The sample was peripheral blood mononuclear cells (PBMCs), taken when the disease was refractory, from a patient treated with antithyroid drugs. The origin of the receptors is a female donor with Graves disease.

Ten or more counts support this clonotype. This rearrangement joins TRBV20-1 to TRBJ1-1; tentatively, D is TRBD1 (6 bases). With 5 bases removed from V and 0 bases from J, the gap between germline ends came to 16 bases. The CDR3 is 15 amino acids. Germline assignment: CDR1 DFQATT and CDR2 SNEGSKA (reference sequence). Written as DNA, the CDR3 is TGCAGTGCTTATAAAGGGGGGAGCATGAACACTGAAGCTTTCTTT. It yields the protein CSAYKGGSMNTEAFF.

This clonotype was picked up many times. This chain joins TRBV15 and TRBJ1-1; no reliable D call. The CDR3 has 18 residues. Trimming shortened V by 0 bases and J by 0 bases, and 17 bases separated the two germline ends. Germline CDR1 is LNHNV and CDR2 is YYDKDF (reference sequence). CDR3 bases: TGTGCCACCAGCAGAGAGCGACGCGGTATTTACATGAACACTGAAGCTTTCTTT. Its translation: CATSRERRGIYMNTEAFF. The full variable domain, its missing parts supplied by reference TRBV15 and TRBJ1-1, is DAMVIQNPRYQVTQFGKPVTLSCSQTLNHNVMYWYQQKSSQAPKLLFHYYDKDFNNEADTPDNFQSRRPNTSFCFLDIRSPGLGDTAMYLCATSRERRGIYMNTEAFFGQGTRLTVV.

This clonotype was seen repeatedly, ten times or more. This chain connects TRBV7-2 to TRBJ1-2; TRBD1 is a possible D gene (5 bases). The CDR3 is 13 amino acids. Trimming took 5 bases from V and 8 from J, leaving 15 bases between them. The germline V gene encodes CDR1 SGHTA and CDR2 FQGNSA. CDR3 sequence reads: CASSPIDRSGYTF. The CDR3 bases are TGTGCCAGCAGCCCGATAGACAGATCAGGCTACACCTTC.

The sample holds many counts of this clonotype. The chain employs TRBV6-1 and TRBJ1-2; perhaps TRBD1 as D (5 bases). The CDR3 is 15 amino acids. V lost 6 bases, J lost 5 bases, and 19 bases lay in between. Germline assignment: CDR1 MNHNS and CDR2 SASEGT. The CDR3 here is CASSPSGGTGYGYTF. The CDR3 DNA is TGTGCCAGCAGCCCCTCCGGGGGTACGGGGTATGGCTACACCTTC.

This clonotype was recorded at least ten times. J is TRBJ2-2 and V is TRBV12-5; D gene uncertain. Germline loops: CDR1 LGHNT, CDR2 FRNRAP. The CDR3 totals 14 residues. V gave up 5 bases and J gave up 2 bases, with 9 bases separating them. The CDR3 protein is CASGIPHNTGELFF. The CDR3 nucleotides read TGTGCTAGTGGTATCCCTCATAACACCGGGGAGCTGTTTTTT.

At least ten counts were recorded for this clonotype. The chain links TRBV29-1 to TRBJ1-2; TRBD1 might be the D (5 bases). Looked up from germline, CDR1 is SQVTM and CDR2 is ANQGSEA. Trimming stripped 4 bases from V and 6 bases from J, with 9 bases between. This CDR3 spans 11 amino acids. The CDR3 DNA follows: TGCAGCGTTGCCAGGGACGATGGCTACACCTTC. Protein product: CSVARDDGYTF.